This TCR beta chain was captured by sequencing in a study of blood T cell repertoires in COVID-19. This clone was seen repeatedly, ten times or more. Sequencing used immunoSEQ multiplex PCR; TCRdb keeps in-frame clones, though not all of them. The sample contains some 350,000 clones, approximately 92% of which appear only once. The J segment lost 7 bases and the V segment lost 6 bases, leaving 13 bases of the junction unmatched. In germline, CDR1 is LNHDA, CDR2 SQIVND (reference sequence). This CDR3 has 15 residues. Residents of 24 US areas, aged about 18 to 100 years, made up the participants. The sample taken for sequencing was PBMCs or T cells enriched from blood (not recorded which). This clonotype originated in a young man who had recovered from COVID-19. V usage is TRBV19 and J usage is TRBJ1-2; 8 bases fit TRBD1. CDR3 region: CASRPGGREVFGYTF. The CDR3 DNA sequence: TGTGCCAGTAGGCCAGGGGGCAGAGAGGTGTTTGGCTACACCTTC.